What follows are 25 T cell receptor beta chains derived from one specimen sequenced in a study of T-cell memory formation after mild COVID-19. TCRdb independently ran MiXCR on the 5' RACE reads; one entry per CDR3 protein. The data contain around 500,000 distinct CDR3 sequences, around a sixth of them singletons. The sequencing sample was made of PBMCs or a T cell subset sorted from them (not recorded which). The receptors stem from an adult woman who had mild COVID-19 (a few samples of this study predate the infection). Cell type and time point are not known.

This clonotype was detected only a few times. The chain has TRBV5-1 and TRBJ1-4; TRBD1 might be the D (5 bases). Germline V gene lookup returns CDR1 SGHRS and CDR2 YFSETQ. This CDR3 is 16 amino acids long. The ends were cut back, 0 bases at V and 4 bases at J, with 13 bases in the middle. The CDR3 spells CASSLAERGLNEKLFF. CDR3 coding DNA: TGCGCCAGCAGCTTGGCCGAGAGGGGACTTAATGAAAAACTGTTTTTT.

This clonotype has ten or more counts. This rearrangement joins TRBV4-2 to TRBJ1-2; TRBD1 is a possible D gene (5 bases). Trimming removed 1 base from V and 7 bases from J, with 22 bases in between. The CDR3 sequence is 17 residues long. Germline assignment: CDR1 LGHNA and CDR2 YNFKEQ. The CDR3 sequence is CASSQASGGHRWGGYTF. Written as DNA, the CDR3 is TGTGCCAGCAGCCAAGCCTCAGGCGGACACCGATGGGGTGGCTACACCTTC.

V gene TRBV7-8 combines with J gene TRBJ1-1; D not resolved. V shed 0 bases and J shed 1 base, with 12 bases lying between them. The germline V gene has CDR1 SGHVS and CDR2 FQNEAQ. This CDR3 is built from 16 residues. CDR3 in DNA: TGTGCCAGCAGCTTAGCGCGATGGGGATCGAACACTGAAGCTTTCTTT. Residues: CASSLARWGSNTEAFF.

V and J are TRBV5-6 and TRBJ2-3; 7 nucleotides match TRBD2. The trim removed 2 bases at V and 6 bases at J, leaving 6 bases unmatched. The CDR3 extends over 14 amino acids. Germline V CDR1 and CDR2: SGHDT, YYEEEE. Here the CDR3 reads CASSFGRGSDTQYF. Here the CDR3 DNA reads TGTGCCAGCAGCTTCGGGCGGGGGTCGGATACGCAGTATTTT. Combining the CDR3 with reference TRBV5-6 and TRBJ2-3 gives the whole variable domain DAGVTQSPTHLIKTRGQQVTLRCSPKSGHDTVSWYQQALGQGPQFIFQYYEEEERQRGNFPDRFSGHQFPNYSSELNVNALLLGDSALYLCASSFGRGSDTQYFGPGTRLTVL.

This clonotype was picked up a small number of times. The chain has TRBV20-1 and TRBJ1-5, with D perhaps TRBD1 (6 bases). The V end was cut by 5 bases, the J end by 4 bases, with 24 bases between. CDR3 length: 17 residues. From germline, CDR1 is DFQATT and CDR2 SNEGSKA (reference sequence). The CDR3 coding sequence is TGCAGTGCTTCATACTTAGCCAGGGGACCTGGGAATCAGCCCCAGCATTTT. It specifies CSASYLARGPGNQPQHF.

The rearrangement links TRBV7-6 to TRBJ1-6, with 8 bases aligning to TRBD1. Losses at the gene ends were 3 bases for V and 0 bases for J; bases not matched to a gene: 1. The CDR3 runs 16 residues. Per germline, CDR1 SGHVS and CDR2 FNYEAQ. This CDR3 is CASSFGQGSYNSPLHF. DNA of the CDR3: TGTGCCAGCAGCTTCGGACAGGGCTCCTATAATTCACCCCTCCACTTT.

The chain recombines TRBV14 with TRBJ1-1; D gene uncertain. The germline V gene has CDR1 SGHDN and CDR2 FVKESK. The V end lost 0 bases, the J end lost 1 base, and 9 bases lay between the germline ends. The CDR3 is 15 amino acids. The DNA for the CDR3 is TGTGCCAGCAGCCAAGATACCGGCAGGAACACTGAAGCTTTCTTT. Translation gives CASSQDTGRNTEAFF.

Of note for this clonotype: A junction end diverges from the germline sequence, so it may reflect a read error. The chain is built from TRBV7-7 and TRBJ2-1, with 7 bases that match TRBD1. The CDR3 sequence is 13 residues long. Germline V gives CDR1 SSHAT, CDR2 FNYEAQ (reference sequence). In DNA, the CDR3 is TGTGCTAGCAGCCAGTCAGGGGGCAATGAGCAGTTCTTC. Translated: CASSQSGGNEQFF. Full variable domain (rest looked up from reference TRBV7-7 and TRBJ2-1): GAGVSQSPRYKVTKRGQDVTLRCDPISSHATLYWYQQALGQGPEFLTYFNYEAQPDKSGLPSDRFSAERPEGSISTLTIQRTEQRDSAMYRCASSQSGGNEQFFGPGTRLTVL.

This clonotype was observed a few times. This rearrangement joins TRBV30 to TRBJ2-7; D is undetermined. CDR1 is GTSNPN and CDR2 is SVGIG in the germline V gene (reference sequence). V dropped 2 bases and J dropped 4 bases, with 6 bases sitting between them. The CDR3 runs 11 residues. CDR3 protein: CAWSTGYEQYF. In DNA form, the CDR3 reads TGTGCCTGGAGTACCGGGTACGAGCAGTACTTC.

V is TRBV9 and J is TRBJ2-3; D gene ambiguous. V was cut by 0 bases and J by 5 bases, with 7 bases left in between. There are 13 residues in the CDR3. In germline, CDR1 is SGDLS, CDR2 YYNGEE. The CDR3 reads CASSVGPGDTQYF. The CDR3 bases are TGTGCCAGCAGCGTAGGACCGGGAGATACGCAGTATTTT.

This clonotype has only a few counts. The CDR3 loop reads CASSLLGPRGTEAFF. The CDR3 region has the DNA TGTGCCAGCAGCTTATTAGGTCCGAGGGGTACTGAAGCTTTCTTT. The chain employs TRBV7-2 and TRBJ1-1; weak D call: TRBD1 (5 bases). CDR1 SGHTA and CDR2 FQGNSA come from the germline V gene. This CDR3 contains 15 residues. V gave up 2 bases and J gave up 5 bases, with 15 bases separating them. Looking up the rest from reference TRBV7-2 and TRBJ1-1 gives the full variable domain: GAGVSQSPSNKVTEKGKDVELRCDPISGHTALYWYRQSLGQGLEFLIYFQGNSAPDKSGLPSDRFSAERTGGSVSTLTIQRTQQEDSAVYLCASSLLGPRGTEAFFGQGTRLTVV.

The chain combines TRBV4-1 with TRBJ2-4, with 7 bases identical to TRBD1. With V trimmed by 0 bases and J by 5 bases, 10 bases remained unmatched. The CDR3 spans 17 residues. Germline values: CDR1 MGHRA, CDR2 YSYEKL. CDR3 coding DNA: TGCGCCAGCAGCCAAGAACGCGGTAAGGGGGCAGAAAACATTCAGTACTTC. Encoded protein: CASSQERGKGAENIQYF.

The chain recombines TRBV6-5 with TRBJ1-3, with 10 bases identical to TRBD1. The CDR3 is 16 amino acids. Germline CDR1 is MNHEY and CDR2 is SVGAGI. The V and J ends lost 6 bases and 2 bases, in that order; junction bases with no gene match: 7. CDR3 nucleotides: TGTGCCAGCAGCTCACGTGGGACAGGGGCTGGAAACACCATATATTTT. Amino acids: CASSSRGTGAGNTIYF.

This rearrangement joins TRBV21-1 to TRBJ2-7. TRBV21-1 is marked as a pseudogene. The CDR3 contains 9 residues. The CDR3 sequence: CASSLEQYF. CDR3 DNA: TGTGCCAGCAGCTTGGAGCAGTACTTC.

The chain uses TRBV19 and TRBJ2-2; D is unclear. Germline V CDR1 and CDR2: LNHDA, SQIVND (reference sequence). The CDR3 runs to 14 residues. V was clipped by 5 bases and J by 6 bases, with 13 bases between them. In DNA, the CDR3 is TGTGCCAGTAGTTCCTACGCGCGTTCCGGGGAGCTGTTTTTT. Its protein product is CASSSYARSGELFF.

This clonotype has just a few counts. V usage is TRBV27 and J usage is TRBJ1-5; D is unclear. The germline gives CDR1 MNHEY, CDR2 SMNVEV (reference sequence). V shed 6 bases and J shed 9 bases, with 12 bases lying between them. The CDR3 has 12 residues. The CDR3 reads CASRPGWGPQHF. The CDR3 DNA follows: TGTGCCAGCAGGCCCGGTTGGGGGCCCCAGCATTTT.

The CDR3 DNA reads as TGTGCCAGCAGCTGGAGGGGGGTTAACTACGAGCAGTACTTC. Translation: CASSWRGVNYEQYF. The chain combines TRBV5-5 with TRBJ2-7; D may be TRBD1 or TRBD2 (6 bases each). Germline CDR1 SGHKS, CDR2 YYEKEE (reference sequence). V lost 3 bases and J 3 bases, leaving 13 bases between the germline ends. The CDR3 runs to 14 residues.

This clonotype appeared once. The chain couples TRBV28 to TRBJ2-1, with D hard to call. The germline gives CDR1 MDHEN, CDR2 SYDVKM. This CDR3 region has 17 residues. Trimming cost V 2 bases and J 3 bases, with 17 bases left between them. In nucleotides, the CDR3 is TGTGCCAGCAGTTTAAGGTGCCAGGCGATCTGCTACAATGAGCAGTTCTTC. It yields the protein CASSLRCQAICYNEQFF.

This chain uses TRBV7-9 with TRBJ2-7; a weak D match, TRBD2 (5 bases). The CDR3 runs 15 residues. Between the trimmed V and J ends, which lost 5 bases and 2 bases, there was a span of 16 bases. Germline V gene data show CDR1 as SEHNR and CDR2 as FQNEAQ (reference sequence). This CDR3 reads CASSPSSGFAYEQYF. CDR3 in DNA: TGTGCCAGCAGCCCTAGCTCGGGGTTTGCCTACGAGCAGTACTTC. Complete variable domain (other parts from reference TRBV7-9 and TRBJ2-7): DTGVSQNPRHKITKRGQNVTFRCDPISEHNRLYWYRQTLGQGPEFLTYFQNEAQLEKSRLLSDRFSAERPKGSFSTLEIQRTEQGDSAMYLCASSPSSGFAYEQYFGPGTRLTVT.

The chain uses TRBV3-1 and TRBJ2-5; 9 nucleotides match TRBD2. Germline CDR1 reads LGHDT; CDR2 reads YNNKEL (reference sequence). V trimming: 8 bases; J trimming: 5 bases; junction bases outside the gene matches: 3. The CDR3 totals 12 residues. CDR3 loop: CASSSGVETQYF. CDR3 coding DNA: TGTGCCAGCTCTAGCGGGGTTGAGACCCAGTACTTC.

This clonotype was detected many times. The rearrangement links TRBV3-1 to TRBJ2-7; 9 nucleotides match TRBD2. This CDR3 contains 14 residues. CDR1 is LGHDT and CDR2 is YNNKEL in the germline V gene (reference sequence). Trimming took 3 bases from V and 5 from J; bases not matched to a gene: 5. CDR3 coding DNA: TGTGCCAGCAGCCATGCGGGAGGGGGAGACGAGCAGTACTTC. Amino acids: CASSHAGGGDEQYF.

This CDR3 reads CASGPSLAGRGNEQFF. Written as DNA, the CDR3 is TGTGCCAGCGGTCCCTCCCTAGCGGGACGGGGGAATGAGCAGTTCTTC. The chain combines TRBV11-3 with TRBJ2-1; 9 nucleotides match TRBD2. Losses at the gene ends were 8 bases for V and 7 bases for J; bases not matched to a gene: 15. The CDR3 length is 16 residues. Germline CDR1 reads SGHNT; CDR2 reads YENEEA.

The rearrangement uses TRBV12-3 or TRBV12-4 and TRBJ1-2; tentative D call: TRBD1 (6 bases). V was trimmed by 6 bases and J by 5 bases, leaving 13 bases between them. The CDR3 loop spans 13 amino acids. Here the CDR3 reads CASRTTGSYGYTF. CDR3 sequence (DNA): TGTGCCAGCAGAACGACAGGAAGTTATGGCTACACCTTC.

The genes are TRBV15 and TRBJ1-5; D remains ambiguous. The V and J ends lost 0 bases and 3 bases respectively, with 6 bases between them. The CDR3 spans 14 residues. CDR1 is LNHNV, CDR2 YYDKDF, per germline (reference sequence). The DNA for the CDR3 is TGTGCCACCAGCAGAGATAGGGTCAATCAGCCCCAGCATTTT. Translation: CATSRDRVNQPQHF.

The chain recombines TRBV18 with TRBJ1-1; TRBD1 matches at 7 bases. Looked up from germline, CDR1 is KGHSH and CDR2 is LQKENI. The V and J ends lost 2 bases and 0 bases, in that order; junction bases with no gene match: 12. The CDR3 has 18 residues. The CDR3 protein is CASSPSYLGQGVNTEAFF. The DNA of the CDR3 is TGTGCCAGCTCACCAAGTTACCTTGGGCAGGGGGTGAACACTGAAGCTTTCTTT.